This paragraph covers one T cell receptor (beta chain) sequence. As processed by the authors: Amplified reference gene primers provided the basis for estimating nucleated cell counts. Only in-frame clones appear in the TCRdb table, and some are missing; sequencing was by immunoSEQ multiplex PCR. That table gives V, J and clone size, and the DNA gave D and trimming. The repertoire consists of 200,000 to 250,000 clones, with less than 90% occurring once and the leading ten covering approximately 18%. The source of the sample is a study of blood T cell repertoires in COVID-19. At the level of the study: Sites in the United States, Italy and Spain provided acute and convalescent COVID-19 samples. PBMCs, B-cell-depleted T cells, or T cells were the source of the cDNA or gDNA that made up the material.

V lost 5 bases to trimming and J lost 6 bases, with 11 bases between them. Germline V gene data show CDR1 as DFQATT and CDR2 as SNEGSKA (reference sequence). The CDR3 covers 11 residues. The chain employs TRBV20-1 and TRBJ2-7; D might be TRBD1 (5 bases). The receptor's source is a woman older than 75 with active or convalescent COVID-19. The material sequenced was peripheral blood. CDR3 nucleotides: TGCAGTGCTGGACGTCAGGGCGAGCAGTACTTC. This encodes CSAGRQGEQYF.